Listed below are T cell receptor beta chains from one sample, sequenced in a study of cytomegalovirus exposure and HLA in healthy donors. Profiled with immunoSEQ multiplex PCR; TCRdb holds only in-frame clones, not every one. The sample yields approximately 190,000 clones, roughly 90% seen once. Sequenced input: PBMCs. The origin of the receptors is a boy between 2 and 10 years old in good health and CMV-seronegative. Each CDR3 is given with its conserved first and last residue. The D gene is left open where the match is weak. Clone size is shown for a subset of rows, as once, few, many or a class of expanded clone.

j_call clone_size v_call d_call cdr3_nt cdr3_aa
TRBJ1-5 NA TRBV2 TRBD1 TGTGCCAGCACCCAAGGACAGGGTTCGACTCAGCCCCAGCATTTT CASTQGQGSTQPQHF
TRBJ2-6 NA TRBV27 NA TGTGCCAGCAGCCCCAGCGCTGGGGCCAACGTCCTGACTTTC CASSPSAGANVLTF
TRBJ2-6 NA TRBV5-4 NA TGTGCCAGCAGCTTGTACTTCTCTGGGGCCAACGTCCTGACTTTC CASSLYFSGANVLTF
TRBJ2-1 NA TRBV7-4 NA TGTGCCAGCAGCTCCGCGGGACCCTCCTACAATGAGCAGTTCTTC CASSSAGPSYNEQFF
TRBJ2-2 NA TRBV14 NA TGTGCCAGCAGCCAAGCCGACTTCGGGACCGGGGAGCTGTTTTTT CASSQADFGTGELFF
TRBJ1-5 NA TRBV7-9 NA TGTGCCAGCAGTCATCAGGGGAGCAATCAGCCCCAGCATTTT CASSHQGSNQPQHF
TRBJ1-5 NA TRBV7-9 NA TGTGCCAGCAGGTCAGATAGCAATCAGCCCCAGCATTTT CASRSDSNQPQHF
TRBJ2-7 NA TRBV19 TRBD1 TGTGCCAGTAGCCCAGGGACAGGGGGCCCCTACGAGCAGTACTTC CASSPGTGGPYEQYF
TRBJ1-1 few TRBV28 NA TGTGCCAGCAGTCCGACAGAAAACACTGAAGCTTTCTTT CASSPTENTEAFF
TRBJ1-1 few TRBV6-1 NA TGTGCCAGCAGTGAGGGACACATGAACACTGAAGCTTTCTTT CASSEGHMNTEAFF
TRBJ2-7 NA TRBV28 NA TGTGCCAGCAGTTTGCGGGCCGAGCAGTACTTC CASSLRAEQYF
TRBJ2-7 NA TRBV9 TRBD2 TGTGCCAGCAGCGTGAGCGGGACGGGGATATACGAGCAGTACTTC CASSVSGTGIYEQYF
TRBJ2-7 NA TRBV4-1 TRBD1 TGCGCCAGCAGCCAAGGGACAGGGAAGAGCTCCTACGAGCAGTACTTC CASSQGTGKSSYEQYF
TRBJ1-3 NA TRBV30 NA TGTGCCTGGAGCTACCAGAACAGGGCCGGAAACACCATATATTTT CAWSYQNRAGNTIYF
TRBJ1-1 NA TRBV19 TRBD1 TGTGCCAGTAGTAGGATCGGCCGACAGGGTAGGTTTATGAACACTGAAGCTTTCTTT CASSRIGRQGRFMNTEAFF
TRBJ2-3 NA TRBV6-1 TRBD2 TGTGCCAGCAGTGCTCTAGCGGGGGGAGGAGATACGCAGTATTTT CASSALAGGGDTQYF
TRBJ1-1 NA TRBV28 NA TGTGCCAGCAGAGGCAAGCTCTTTACCCGAGCGGGCACTGAAGCTTTCTTT CASRGKLFTRAGTEAFF
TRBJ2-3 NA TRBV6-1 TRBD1 TGTGCCAGCAGTGAATTGGGACAGTCGGTCCAAGATACGCAGTATTTT CASSELGQSVQDTQYF
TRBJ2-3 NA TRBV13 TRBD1 TGTGCCAGCAGCGACCGGGACAGGGATCTCACAGATACGCAGTATTTT CASSDRDRDLTDTQYF
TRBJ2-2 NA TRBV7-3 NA TGTGCCAGCAGCTTGAGGCGGGATACCGGGGAGCTGTTTTTT CASSLRRDTGELFF
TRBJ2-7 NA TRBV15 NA TGTGCCACCAGGCGCGGGGACTCCTACGAGCAGTACTTT CATRRGDSYEQYF
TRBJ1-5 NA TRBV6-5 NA TGTGCCAGCGGGAGAGGGAGCAATCAGCCCCAGCATTTT CASGRGSNQPQHF
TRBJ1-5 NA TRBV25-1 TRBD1 TGTGCCAGCAGTGAATCTGGGACAGGGCTTTTGGGCAATCAGCCCCAGCATTTT CASSESGTGLLGNQPQHF
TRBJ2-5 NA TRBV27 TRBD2 TGTGCCAGCAGTTCACTAGCGGGAGTGGGTGTCAAAGAGACCCAGTACTTC CASSSLAGVGVKETQYF
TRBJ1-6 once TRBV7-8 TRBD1 TGTGCCAGCAGCTTAAGGGGGCTAAATTCACCCCTCCACTTT CASSLRGLNSPLHF
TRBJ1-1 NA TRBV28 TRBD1 TGTGCCAGCGGCAGGGGGTCGAACACTGAAGCTTTCTTT CASGRGSNTEAFF
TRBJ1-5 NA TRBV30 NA TGTGCCTGGATCGAGCCCCAGCATTTT CAWIEPQHF
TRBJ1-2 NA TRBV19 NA TGTGCCAGTAGTATTTCTGCAGGGATCAGTACGGACTATGGCTACACCTTC CASSISAGISTDYGYTF
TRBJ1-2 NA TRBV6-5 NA TGTGCCAGCAGTGAACGGGGGAACTATGGCTACACCTTC CASSERGNYGYTF
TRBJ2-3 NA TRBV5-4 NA TGTGCCAGCAGGACCCGGCAGGGCAGCACAGATACGCAGTATTTT CASRTRQGSTDTQYF
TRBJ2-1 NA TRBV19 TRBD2 TGTGCCAGTACCCGTAGCGGGAGCTCCTACAATGAGCAGTTCTTC CASTRSGSSYNEQFF
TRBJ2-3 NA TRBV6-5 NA TGTGCCAGCAGCTATGGACAGTATGGCGGGCAGTATTTT CASSYGQYGGQYF
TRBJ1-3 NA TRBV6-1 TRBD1 TGTGCCAGCAGTGGGGGGACAGTAGCTGGAAACACCATATATTTT CASSGGTVAGNTIYF
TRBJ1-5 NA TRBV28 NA TGTGCCAGCACCCTCCCCCGGGATAGCAATCAGCCCCAGCATTTT CASTLPRDSNQPQHF
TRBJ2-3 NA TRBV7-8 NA TGTGCCAGCAGTGGAGGGAGAAGCACAGATACGCAGTATTTT CASSGGRSTDTQYF
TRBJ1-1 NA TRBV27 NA TGTGCCAGCAGTTTCCCCCCCGGCGGGAACACTGAAGCTTTCTTT CASSFPPGGNTEAFF
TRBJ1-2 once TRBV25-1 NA TGTGCCAGCAGCCTACCTGGGACACCTTATGGCTACACCTTC CASSLPGTPYGYTF
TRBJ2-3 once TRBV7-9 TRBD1 TGTGCCAGCAGCTCCGGGACAGGCTTCCCTTATACGCAGTATTTT CASSSGTGFPYTQYF
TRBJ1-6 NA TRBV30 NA TGTGCCTGGAGTAGGGATGGGGCAGGTAATTCACCCCTCCACTTT CAWSRDGAGNSPLHF
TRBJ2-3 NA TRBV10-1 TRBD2 TGCGCCAGCCCCTTAGGGGCGGGAGGGTATAGCACAGATACGCAGTATTTT CASPLGAGGYSTDTQYF
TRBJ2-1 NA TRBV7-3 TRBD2 TGTGCCAGCAGCTTGTCACGGGAGGTTGAGCAGTTCTTC CASSLSREVEQFF
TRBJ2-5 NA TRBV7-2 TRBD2 TGTGCCAGCAGCCGTAGCGGGGAAGAGACCCAGTACTTC CASSRSGEETQYF
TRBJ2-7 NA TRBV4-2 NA TGTGCCAGCAGTCCCTCAGGCGCCGACCCCCAATACTCCTACGGGCAGTACTTC CASSPSGADPQYSYGQYF
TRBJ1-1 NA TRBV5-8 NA TGTGCCAGCAGCTTGGGAGTAAACACTGAAGCTTTCTTT CASSLGVNTEAFF
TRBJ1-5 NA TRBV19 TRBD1 TGTGCCAGTGCTAGGGACAGCACCTACAATCAGCCCCAGCATTTT CASARDSTYNQPQHF
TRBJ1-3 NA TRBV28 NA TGTGCCAGCAGTTTCCGTAGGAGGGAGCTGGCTGGAAACACCATATATTTT CASSFRRRELAGNTIYF
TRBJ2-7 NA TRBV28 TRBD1 TGTGCCAGCAGTCTCGACAGGGGGTCCTACGAGCAGTACTTC CASSLDRGSYEQYF
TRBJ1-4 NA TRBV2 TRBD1 TGTGCCAGCAGTGATCAGTACGGGACAGGGGTGTTTTTT CASSDQYGTGVFF
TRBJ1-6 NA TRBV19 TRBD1 TGTGCCAGTAGACCGACAGGGGACAATAATTCACCCCTCCACTTT CASRPTGDNNSPLHF
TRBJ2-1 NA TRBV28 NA TGTGCCAGCAGCATTTCCAACAATGAGCAGTTCTTC CASSISNNEQFF
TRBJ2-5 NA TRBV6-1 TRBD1 TGTGCCAGCGCGAAATGGGGACAGGGAGGGGAGACCCAGTACTTC CASAKWGQGGETQYF
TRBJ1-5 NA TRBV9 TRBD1 TGTGCCAGCAGCGCCAACGACAGGGTCAATCAGCCCCAGCATTTT CASSANDRVNQPQHF